This T cell receptor beta chain stems from a study of early T cells in non-severe SARS-CoV-2 infection. The V and J ends lost 8 bases and 0 bases respectively, with 13 bases between them. The CDR3 extends over 14 amino acids. MiXCR was run by TCRdb on the 5' RACE reads, yielding one entry per CDR3 protein. The data hold over 80,000 distinct CDR3 sequences, with more than 13% observed a single time. This sequence originates from an adult who was a healthcare worker with PCR-confirmed SARS-CoV-2 infection or an uninfected control (not recorded which). The chain recombines TRBV12-3 or TRBV12-4 with TRBJ1-1; no clear D gene. Sequenced sample: whole blood. The CDR3 sequence: CASGPSAVNTEAFF. For the CDR3, the DNA is TGTGCCAGCGGTCCCTCTGCGGTGAACACTGAAGCTTTCTTT.